This T cell receptor beta chain was observed in a study of cytomegalovirus exposure and HLA in healthy donors. Study summary: There were 75 million to 95 million unique TCRs (from HLA-typed donors) in an early data release. Study-level findings and limits: Specific recognition of CMV antigens was confirmed in vitro for a few chains (all CMV-associated). Prior analysis indicated that the majority of TCR beta V segments exhibited productivity approximately 90% or approximately 30% of the time.

With regard to this clone: Its specificity is unknown.

Researchers ran the PCR with 60 Vbeta and 13 Jbeta primers. Repertoires were generated with immunoSEQ multiplex PCR, while TCRdb's copy carries only in-frame clones and drops some. Among 200,000 or so clones, around 86% were seen once, and the ten largest hold 5.5% to 7%. Germline CDR1 reads MDHEN; CDR2 reads SYDVKM. Deletions cut 10 bases from V and 6 bases from J, with 19 bases between. The CDR3 is 14 residues long. V and J are TRBV28 and TRBJ1-5; weak D call: TRBD1 (5 bases). Material for sequencing was PBMCs. This TCR derives from a woman between 50 and 59 years old in good health and CMV-seropositive. CDR3 nucleotide sequence: TGTGCCAACTCCCTCCAAGGGGTTACTCAGCCCCAGCATTTT. Its translation is CANSLQGVTQPQHF.